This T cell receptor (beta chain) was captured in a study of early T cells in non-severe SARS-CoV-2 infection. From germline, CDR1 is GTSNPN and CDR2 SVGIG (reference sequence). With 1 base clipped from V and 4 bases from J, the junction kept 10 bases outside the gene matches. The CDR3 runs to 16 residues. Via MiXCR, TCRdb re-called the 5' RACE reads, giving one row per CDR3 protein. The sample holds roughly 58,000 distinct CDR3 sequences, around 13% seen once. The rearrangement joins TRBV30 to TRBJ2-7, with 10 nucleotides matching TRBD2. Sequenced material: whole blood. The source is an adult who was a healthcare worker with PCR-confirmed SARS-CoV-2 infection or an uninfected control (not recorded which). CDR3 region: CAWSAPSGGAYYEQYF. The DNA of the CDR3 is TGTGCCTGGAGTGCCCCCAGCGGGGGGGCCTATTACGAGCAGTACTTC.